The 20 T cell receptor beta chains presented below share a single source sample, sequenced in a study of CD8 T cells in ankylosing spondylitis. Notes on the study in general: Seemingly characteristic of ankylosing spondylitis blood was a TCR beta motif consisting of 7 or 8 highly homologous variants.

TCRdb re-called the 5' RACE reads with MiXCR, one entry per CDR3 protein. The data show 220,000 or so distinct CDR3 sequences, around 16% seen once. Their cognate antigens are unknown. Sequencing was carried out using blood, either unsorted or a sorted T cell fraction (not recorded which). The receptors shown here come from a male donor with ankylosing spondylitis.

This clonotype was counted a few times. The chain combines TRBV29-1 with TRBJ2-2, with D unclear. V lost 0 bases and J 6 bases, leaving 5 bases between the germline ends. The CDR3 is made up of 12 amino acids. Germline values: CDR1 SQVTM, CDR2 ANQGSEA. The CDR3 DNA reads as TGCAGCGTTGAAGATTTGTCCGGGGAGCTGTTTTTT. Amino acid sequence: CSVEDLSGELFF.

This clonotype came up many times. The V and J genes are TRBV13 and TRBJ2-1; 9 bases match TRBD2. The V gene's germline CDR1 is PRHDT and CDR2 FYEKMQ (reference sequence). This CDR3 is built from 15 residues. With V trimmed by 5 bases and J by 4 bases, 6 bases remained unmatched. Here the CDR3 reads CASSHSGGPYNEQFF. CDR3 nucleotides: TGTGCCAGCAGCCATAGCGGGGGACCATACAATGAGCAGTTCTTC.

The sample holds many counts of this clonotype. The chain uses TRBV12-3 or TRBV12-4 and TRBJ1-1; D is unresolved. The CDR3 extends over 12 amino acids. Trimming removed 3 bases from V and 3 bases from J, with 5 bases in between. Here the CDR3 reads CASSLGYTEAFF. The CDR3 coding sequence is TGTGCCAGCAGTTTGGGGTACACTGAAGCTTTCTTT.

The chain is built from TRBV9 and TRBJ2-5; D unclear. From germline, CDR1 is SGDLS and CDR2 YYNGEE. The CDR3 has 13 residues. The ends were cut back, 2 bases at V and 4 bases at J, with 9 bases in the middle. The CDR3 nucleotides read TGTGCCAGCAGCGTCGAAGTATCAGAGACCCAGTACTTC. Protein sequence: CASSVEVSETQYF.

This chain joins TRBV3-1 and TRBJ2-3; TRBD2 agrees at 10 bases. Per the germline V gene, CDR1 is LGHDT and CDR2 is YNNKEL (reference sequence). J was trimmed by 3 bases and V by 0 bases; bases with no gene match: 15. The CDR3 has 20 residues. The CDR3 is CASSQDGIMPGLALTDTQYF. In nucleotides, the CDR3 is TGTGCCAGCAGCCAAGATGGCATAATGCCGGGACTAGCGTTAACAGATACGCAGTATTTT.

This rearrangement joins TRBV18 to TRBJ1-1; D remains ambiguous. CDR3 length: 14 residues. V dropped 3 bases and J dropped 6 bases, with 14 bases sitting between them. Germline V lookup: CDR1 KGHSH, CDR2 LQKENI. The CDR3 DNA reads TGTGCCAGCTCACCTCGGGAGAGTGGGGCTGAAGCTTTCTTT. It translates to CASSPRESGAEAFF.

The sample holds many counts of this clonotype. The chain has TRBV29-1 and TRBJ1-1, with a possible D match to TRBD1 (6 bases). The CDR3 is 14 residues long. With 2 bases removed from V and 4 bases from J, the gap between germline ends came to 14 bases. In germline, CDR1 is SQVTM, CDR2 ANQGSEA. CDR3 amino acids: CSVELGGRVTEAFF. Written as DNA, the CDR3 is TGCAGCGTTGAATTGGGGGGCAGGGTCACTGAAGCTTTCTTT.

The chain couples TRBV6-4 to TRBJ2-1; TRBD2 agrees at 13 bases. Germline lookup yields CDR1 MRHNA and CDR2 SNTAGT. Germline trimming cut 0 bases from V and 10 bases from J; bases unmatched to any gene: 6. The CDR3 has 16 residues. CDR3 DNA sequence: TGTGCCAGCAGTGACTCGGGACTAGCGGGGTCCGGGGAGCAGTTCTTC. Encoded protein: CASSDSGLAGSGEQFF.

This clonotype occurred a few times. The rearrangement links TRBV19 to TRBJ2-7; D might be TRBD1 or TRBD2, each matching 5 bases. V lost 4 bases, J lost 1 base, and 14 bases lay in between. There are 15 residues in the CDR3. Germline CDR1 and CDR2: LNHDA and SQIVND (reference sequence). CDR3 sequence: CASSRNRDGSYEQYF. The DNA of the CDR3 is TGTGCCAGTAGTAGAAACCGGGACGGATCCTACGAGCAGTACTTC.

This clonotype was recorded at least ten times. The chain carries TRBV4-2 and TRBJ2-5; no reliable D call. The CDR3 is 14 residues long. In germline, CDR1 is LGHNA, CDR2 YNFKEQ. V lost 1 base to trimming and J lost 3 bases, with 9 bases between them. CDR3 bases: TGTGCCAGCAGCCAAGCGCACTTGGAAGAGACCCAGTACTTC. The encoded protein is CASSQAHLEETQYF.

This chain connects TRBV5-6 to TRBJ2-2, with D tentatively TRBD2 (6 bases). V was shortened by 4 bases and J by 4 bases, with 17 bases between the two germline ends. Looked up from germline, CDR1 is SGHDT and CDR2 is YYEEEE. The CDR3 has 16 amino acids. CDR3 DNA sequence: TGTGCCAGCAGCCCGGGGGACCCTCTGAGCACCGGGGAGCTGTTTTTT. Protein product: CASSPGDPLSTGELFF.

The CDR3 nucleotides read TGTGCCAGCAGCTTTAAATTGGACCCCGATCTAGCGGGAGAGTGGGCCGGGGAGCTGTTTTTT. This translates into CASSFKLDPDLAGEWAGELFF. The gene calls are TRBV13 and TRBJ2-2; TRBD2 aligns across 10 bases. CDR1 is PRHDT and CDR2 is FYEKMQ in the germline V gene (reference sequence). The CDR3 is 21 amino acids. J lost 6 bases, V lost 3 bases, and 22 bases had no gene match.

Only a few counts were recorded for this clonotype. This chain connects TRBV7-6 to TRBJ1-2, with 9 bases matching TRBD1. This CDR3 spans 17 amino acids. Germline V CDR1 and CDR2: SGHVS, FNYEAQ. The V and J ends lost 1 base and 6 bases, in that order; junction bases with no gene match: 12. CDR3 amino acids: CASSLGVGDREKDGYTF. The DNA for the CDR3 is TGTGCCAGCAGCTTAGGGGTCGGGGACAGGGAGAAGGATGGCTACACCTTC.

The sample holds a few counts of this clonotype. The chain carries TRBV6-5 and TRBJ2-4; D call uncertain. Between the trimmed V and J ends, which lost 2 bases and 2 bases, there was a span of 13 bases. Germline-derived CDR1 and CDR2 are MNHEY and SVGAGI. The CDR3 has 16 residues. The CDR3 nucleotides are TGTGCCAGCAGTTACGTTGGGTATAGTACCAAAAACATTCAGTACTTC. Protein sequence: CASSYVGYSTKNIQYF.

This clonotype was seen more than once but under ten times. The chain uses TRBV7-9 and TRBJ1-3; no reliable D call. Germline values: CDR1 SEHNR, CDR2 FQNEAQ (reference sequence). The V and J ends lost 2 bases and 3 bases respectively, with 8 bases between them. There are 14 residues in the CDR3. The CDR3 DNA is TGTGCCAGCAGCTTACCGCCTGATGGAAACACCATATATTTT. It specifies CASSLPPDGNTIYF.

The V and J genes are TRBV7-3 and TRBJ2-3; 10 bases map to TRBD2. This CDR3 contains 18 residues. CDR1 and CDR2 (germline): SGHTA, FQGTGA. After removal of 5 bases from V and 3 bases from J, the junction contained 14 bases not matched to a gene. The CDR3 nucleotides are TGTGCCAGCAGCCTGTCCCGCCGAGCGGGGGGGCCTACAGATACGCAGTATTTT. Residues: CASSLSRRAGGPTDTQYF. The full variable domain, with the rest looked up from reference TRBV7-3 and TRBJ2-3, is GAGVSQTPSNKVTEKGKYVELRCDPISGHTALYWYRQSLGQGPEFLIYFQGTGAADDSGLPNDRFFAVRPEGSVSTLKIQRTERGDSAVYLCASSLSRRAGGPTDTQYFGPGTRLTVL.

This clonotype showed up just a few times. This sequence joins TRBV27 and TRBJ2-7; D not certain. The V and J ends lost 7 bases and 2 bases respectively, with 18 bases between them. Germline loops: CDR1 MNHEY, CDR2 SMNVEV (reference sequence). CDR3 length: 15 amino acids. The DNA for the CDR3 is TGTGCCAGCACTTCTTCCTGGAACCGAGCCTACGAGCAGTACTTC. Its protein is CASTSSWNRAYEQYF.

The V call is TRBV4-1, the J call TRBJ1-1; D gene unclear. Trimming removed 1 base at V and 0 bases at J, with 9 bases between. The CDR3 loop spans 15 amino acids. Germline V gene data show CDR1 as MGHRA and CDR2 as YSYEKL. The CDR3 DNA follows: TGCGCCAGCAGCCAAGCGTTAAAGGTGAACACTGAAGCTTTCTTT. It translates to CASSQALKVNTEAFF.

The rearrangement joins TRBV24-1 to TRBJ2-5, with 11 bases matching TRBD1. The CDR3 totals 16 residues. The junction had 7 bases not matched to a gene; V was cut back by 4 bases and J by 4 bases. Germline CDR1 KGHDR, CDR2 SFDVKD. DNA for the CDR3: TGTGCCACCAGTGAACCCGGGACAGGGGGACGAGAGACCCAGTACTTC. Translation gives CATSEPGTGGRETQYF.

This clonotype has just a few counts. The J gene is TRBJ2-7, the V gene TRBV7-2; D ambiguous. This CDR3 is 13 amino acids long. Germline-derived CDR1 and CDR2 are SGHTA and FQGNSA. The V and J ends lost 1 base and 7 bases respectively, with 11 bases between them. The CDR3 DNA is TGTGCCAGCAGCTTAGGACTTCCGGCGGAGCAGTACTTC. The encoded protein is CASSLGLPAEQYF. Full variable domain (missing parts from reference TRBV7-2 and TRBJ2-7): GAGVSQSPSNKVTEKGKDVELRCDPISGHTALYWYRQSLGQGLEFLIYFQGNSAPDKSGLPSDRFSAERTGGSVSTLTIQRTQQEDSAVYLCASSLGLPAEQYFGPGTRLTVT.